This T cell receptor beta chain derives from a study of T cell repertoires in ileal Crohn's disease. Overall study results and limits: Clonality above 26.8% at surgery always came with endoscopic recurrence. Postoperative endoscopy occurred within one year, median 6.9 months.

The time point is: neoterminal ileum biopsy at postoperative endoscopy, about 6 months after surgery. In its sample, this clone was seen once. Its antigen is unknown. Libraries were prepared by immunoSEQ multiplex PCR; TCRdb keeps only in-frame clonotypes and omits some of them. This table holds approximately 13,000 clones, 65% to 80% found once. The ends lost 5 bases at V and 7 bases at J; junction bases unmatched: 6. Germline V lookup: CDR1 SEHNR, CDR2 FQNEAQ (reference sequence). The CDR3 spans 13 residues. Sequenced material: ileal tissue. The TCR comes from an adult with Crohn's disease. The J gene is TRBJ1-1, the V gene TRBV7-9, with 8 bases identical to TRBD1. CDR3 sequence (DNA): TGTGCCAGCAGCGCCGGACAGGGTAGTGAAGCTTTCTTT. Protein product: CASSAGQGSEAFF.